The rows below give T cell receptor beta chains drawn from one sample of a study of blood T cell repertoires in COVID-19. TCRdb keeps only in-frame clones here, not all; method: immunoSEQ multiplex PCR. The table shows under 250,000 clones, with about four fifths occurring only once. Sequenced sample: peripheral blood. These receptors came from a woman in her thirties or forties with acute or convalescent COVID-19. The CDR3 runs from the conserved cysteine through the conserved F or W. Fields, in order: J gene, V gene, CDR3 protein.

TRBJ2-4,TRBV7-2,CASSPWVQLGTTKNIQYF
TRBJ2-7,TRBV5-4,CASSSGTRVYEQYF
TRBJ1-2,TRBV7-2,CASSLVQGSNYGYTF
TRBJ1-1,TRBV4-1,CASSQKPGTGNTEAFF
TRBJ2-7,TRBV27,CGSGTGFYEQYF
TRBJ1-5,TRBV19,CASSILDRENQPQHF
TRBJ1-3,TRBV5-1,CASSLPTGGGNTIYF
TRBJ2-3,TRBV7-9,CASSLAPGQGASDTQYF
TRBJ2-3,TRBV27,CASSFMMTGTSDTQYF
TRBJ1-2,TRBV6-5,CASSLGQNYGYTF
TRBJ1-6,TRBV27,CASSFLGSNSPLHF
TRBJ1-5,TRBV4-2,CASSIQGGNQPQHF
TRBJ1-1,TRBV3-1/TRBV3-2,CASSQTGIEAFF
TRBJ2-1,TRBV5-8,CASSFVGTSPYNEQFF
TRBJ1-5,TRBV5-8,CASSLYRVNQPQHF
TRBJ2-1,TRBV20-1,CSASREAGTYNEQFF
TRBJ1-1,TRBV12-3/TRBV12-4,CASSLAENTEAFF
TRBJ2-1,TRBV6-5,CASSYIGTVNNEQFF
TRBJ2-2,TRBV14,CASSPRGTWRTGELFF
TRBJ1-2,TRBV9,CASSRGDAVYGYTF
TRBJ2-3,TRBV6-2/TRBV6-3,CASSYGGSIDTQYF
TRBJ1-2,TRBV3-1/TRBV3-2,CGGQGARGYTF
TRBJ1-4,TRBV5-4,CASSSNRDTNEKLFF
TRBJ2-5,TRBV27,CASGFPSGGRGFQETQYF
TRBJ2-1,TRBV10-2,CASSEVPWLAGGSSYNEQFF
TRBJ2-7,TRBV2,CASSEAGQGPYEQYF
TRBJ2-2,TRBV18,CASSPLRQGNTGELFF
TRBJ2-5,TRBV19,CASSIGGAGAQYF
TRBJ2-2,TRBV6-1,CASSEVQGWDTGELFF
TRBJ2-2,TRBV24-1,CATSVQGTGELFF
TRBJ2-7,TRBV10-3,CAISGTSGYEQYF
TRBJ2-2,TRBV6-5,CASGLQGYTGELFF
TRBJ2-1,TRBV6-5,CASSPRTGWANEQFF
TRBJ1-2,TRBV30,CAWTIDPRWAGYTF
TRBJ1-5,TRBV6-5,CASTPQGDNQPQHF
TRBJ1-4,TRBV2,CASRSSRNRVNEKLFF
TRBJ2-2,TRBV4-3,CASSQDSTTSLPGELFF
TRBJ2-2,TRBV6-4,CASSDSEGASGELFF
TRBJ2-7,TRBV29-1,CSVVSWQEGSYEQYF
TRBJ2-5,TRBV4-1,CASSQGAGQETQYF
TRBJ1-2,TRBV30,CAWSPGTFGYTF
TRBJ1-2,TRBV9,CASSVGFGDRGRTNYGYTF